Sequencing of this T cell receptor (beta chain) was carried out in a study of tumor-infiltrating lymphocytes in primary liver carcinoma (dated by TCRdb to between 2016 and 2019). Regarding the study in general: Surgical resection was performed in China between 2015 and March 2016 on about 5 patients with histopathologically diagnosed primary liver carcinoma. The five patients, three men and two women aged 30 to 69 years, had hepatocellular carcinoma (four) or combined HCC and intrahepatic cholangiocarcinoma (one). The five patients had tumors staged T1-T3 N0M0, with maximum diameters ranging from 4.2 to 10 cm. Each sample produced roughly 3.5 to 8 million productive TCRbeta reads, and read depth showed no significant difference between tissue types. TCRbeta repertoire sequencing, expression microarrays and whole-exome sequencing were combined in the study across five regions of each liver tumor, with adjacent normal tissue and blood also included. TCRbeta repertoire sequencing covered roughly 35 specimens from 5 patients: roughly 25 tumor regions, 5 adjacent noncancerous liver tissues and 5 peripheral blood samples. High reproducibility was observed for the technical replicate repertoires, with mean shared-clone rates about 0.92 and correlation coefficients above 0.95. General study outcomes and caveats: Repertoire overlap was higher between tumor regions (mean about 36%) than tumor-adjacent (around 17%) or tumor-blood (approximately 14%) pairs, consistent with antigen-driven expansion. The study included only a handful of patients, and the authors note findings should be validated in a larger study. The top 250 clones made up a significantly larger repertoire fraction in tumors than in blood (p = 0.039). Comparison of CD4+ and CD8+ T cell repertoires was precluded by the use of bulk unsorted samples. Because only the TCR beta chain was sequenced and unpaired alpha chains were not captured, true repertoire diversity is likely underestimated.

Blood RNA was extracted from unsorted whole blood with TRIzol reagent; germline DNA came from the DNeasy Blood & Tissue kit. At the time of sampling, the patients had chronic HBV infection and had not received any treatment. Four milliliters of peripheral blood were collected into K2EDTA tubes before surgery. Using a constant-region primer and ProtoScript II reverse transcriptase, TCRbeta-specific cDNA was reverse-transcribed from 500 ng total RNA. Construction of the TCRbeta libraries relied on three nested rounds of multiplex PCR, following a slightly modified ARM-PCR procedure. Each of the first two PCR rounds ran for around 9 cycles and used multiplex TRBV1-TRBV30 forward primers together with a Cbeta reverse primer. A final 25-cycle PCR with Deep VentR polymerase added sample barcodes and Illumina adapters. Before sequencing, amplicons between 200 and 500 bp were purified from gel using a QIAquick gel extraction kit. An Illumina HiSeq 2500 was used to sequence the TCRbeta amplicons, generating 250-bp paired-end reads. Per the authors' processing: Trimmomatic v0.33 was used to quality-trim the reads, and FLASH v1.2.11 was used to merge paired reads so that full CDR3 sequences could be recovered. V, D and J germline segments were assigned to the rearranged TCRbeta sequences using MiGEC v1.2.1b. VDJtools v1.0.0 computed clonotype statistics and Shannon-Wiener diversity indices. To reduce sampling bias, subsequent analyses other than the diversity analysis used only the 250 most abundant clonotypes in each sample. TCRdb trimmed public reads at Q25 via fastp, called clones via MiXCR and kept in-frame beta chains. Rows with a matching CDR3 protein are joined into one entry that keeps the most common DNA and genes. The authors' filters were not applied to this entry. Within this sample are 300,000 to 350,000 distinct CDR3 sequences, with almost 65% of them counted one time only. The top ten clonotypes cover 6.5% of the sample.

This clonotype was seen many times. The antigen it binds to is not known. It has no much larger one-base neighbor in the sample; base qualities were not kept. The CDR3 sequence holds 16 residues, the cysteine and phenylalanine included. The read is trimmed to its CDR3 DNA, 48 bases read in frame from base 1. In the germline V gene, CDR1 corresponds to LGHNA and CDR2 to YSLEER. V loses 0 bases of germline sequence and J loses 0 bases, and the interval between the two ends is 11 bases. The rearranged segments are TRBV4-3 and TRBJ1-2, with TRBD1 perhaps the D gene, on 6 matching bases. Sample: peripheral blood. The TCR originated in a man aged 35-49 years with primary liver carcinoma and hepatitis B virus infection. The CDR3 amino acid sequence is: CASSQDLTGANYGYTF. In nucleotide form, the sequence is TGCGCCAGCAGCCAAGATCTGACAGGCGCTAACTATGGCTACACCTTC.